The 3 T cell receptor beta chains in this list originate from one sample, sequenced in a study of blood T cells in healthy people across ages. PCR was performed a second time for about 7 to 11 cycles using a sample-barcoded 5' primer and a J-beta primer mix. TCRdb passed the 5' RACE reads through MiXCR, listing each CDR3 protein once. This repertoire shows 1,500,000 or so distinct CDR3 sequences, approximately 43% found once; its top ten account for 4%. The sequencing sample was made of blood. The receptors shown here come from a woman aged 18-35 years in good health.

The rearrangement uses TRBV2 and TRBJ2-3, with TRBD2 identical over 9 bases. The CDR3 is 13 amino acids. Germline CDR1 is SNHLY and CDR2 is FYNNEI. Trimming cost V 7 bases and J 3 bases; bases outside gene matches: 2. CDR3 protein: CASIAGETDTQYF. CDR3 bases: TGTGCCAGCATAGCGGGGGAGACAGATACGCAGTATTTT.

This clonotype has a handful of counts. This chain uses TRBV20-1 with TRBJ2-7; 11 nucleotides align to TRBD2. CDR1 is DFQATT and CDR2 is SNEGSKA in the germline V gene (reference sequence). CDR3 length: 19 amino acids. V shed 0 bases, J shed 2 bases, and the junction held 15 bases outside the gene matches. Here the CDR3 reads CSARDWAGASGRPAYEQYF. The CDR3 DNA reads TGCAGTGCTAGAGATTGGGCCGGGGCTAGCGGGAGGCCAGCCTACGAGCAGTACTTC.

This clonotype was recorded at least ten times. V usage is TRBV5-1 and J usage is TRBJ2-7, with a possible D match to TRBD1 (5 bases). V gave up 4 bases and J gave up 5 bases, with 13 bases separating them. This CDR3 is 13 amino acids long. The V gene's germline CDR1 is SGHRS and CDR2 YFSETQ. The CDR3 sequence: CASSDIQGDEQYF. The DNA of the CDR3 is TGCGCCAGCAGCGACATTCAGGGTGACGAGCAGTACTTC.